This entry lists 29 T cell receptor beta chains sequenced from one sample in a study of shared clonotypes between healthy human individuals. The protocol was immunoSEQ multiplex PCR, while the TCRdb copy is restricted to in-frame clones and leaves out a portion. This sample yields around 2,000,000 clones, of which roughly 96% are seen a single time; more than 0.1% belongs to the top ten. Sequenced input: naive CD4+ T cells sorted from blood. Subset described: CD45RA+ positively selected. These receptors were obtained from a man between 18 and 35 years old in good health.

The gene calls are TRBV5-6 and TRBJ2-4, with D perhaps matching TRBD1 (7 bases). This CDR3 comprises 16 residues. In germline, CDR1 is SGHDT, CDR2 YYEEEE. The ends were cut back, 1 base at V and 3 bases at J, with 14 bases in the middle. The CDR3 spells CASSLKVRGDKNIQYF. The DNA for the CDR3 is TGTGCCAGCAGCTTGAAGGTCAGGGGGGACAAAAACATTCAGTACTTC.

This sequence joins TRBV6-5 and TRBJ1-3; D not resolved. The CDR3 contains 14 residues. Trimming cost V 6 bases and J 3 bases, with 12 bases left between them. Germline lookup yields CDR1 MNHEY and CDR2 SVGAGI. CDR3 loop: CASSLTYSGNTIYF. Here the CDR3 DNA reads TGTGCCAGCAGCCTTACCTACAGTGGAAACACCATATATTTT.

The chain links TRBV30 to TRBJ2-3; D possibly corresponds to TRBD2 (5 bases). Per the germline V gene, CDR1 is GTSNPN and CDR2 is SVGIG (reference sequence). CDR3 length: 14 amino acids. Trimming left V 1 base short and J 2 bases short, with 10 bases between. CDR3 sequence (DNA): TGTGCCTGGAGTGGAGGACTTGACACAGATACGCAGTATTTT. This gives the protein CAWSGGLDTDTQYF.

The gene calls are TRBV29-1 and TRBJ2-5, with D possibly being TRBD1 or TRBD2 (5 bases each). V was pared by 4 bases and J by 5 bases, with 14 bases between. Germline CDR1 SQVTM, CDR2 ANQGSEA. The CDR3 is 13 residues long. The CDR3 here is CSVVRQGVETQYF. Here the CDR3 DNA reads TGCAGCGTTGTACGTCAGGGAGTGGAGACCCAGTACTTC.

The genes are TRBV5-1 and TRBJ2-7, with 7 bases lining up with TRBD1. Germline values: CDR1 SGHRS, CDR2 YFSETQ. After removal of 2 bases from V and 2 bases from J, the junction contained 7 bases not matched to a gene. This CDR3 spans 15 amino acids. CDR3 nucleotide sequence: TGCGCCAGCAGCTTAATACGGGACAGAGCCTACGAGCAGTACTTC. This translates into CASSLIRDRAYEQYF.

The chain couples TRBV7-2 to TRBJ2-1; D remains unclear. Germline V gives CDR1 SGHTA, CDR2 FQGNSA. This CDR3 contains 15 residues. V lost 0 bases and J lost 1, with 7 bases in between. The CDR3 coding sequence is TGTGCCAGCAGCTTAGCCGGTTATTCCTACAATGAGCAGTTCTTC. This encodes CASSLAGYSYNEQFF.

This chain connects TRBV27 to TRBJ2-7; TRBD2 agrees at 12 bases. This CDR3 is 15 amino acids long. Germline-derived CDR1 and CDR2 are MNHEY and SMNVEV (reference sequence). Unmatched junction bases numbered 4, after V lost 6 bases and J lost 1 base. The DNA for the CDR3 is TGTGCCAGCAGCCCACTAGCGGGAGGATCCTACGAGCAGTACTTC. It is translated as CASSPLAGGSYEQYF.

The chain joins TRBV7-2 to TRBJ2-7, with 9 positions matching TRBD2. Looked up from germline, CDR1 is SGHTA and CDR2 is FQGNSA. CDR3 length: 15 residues. The ends lost 5 bases at V and 5 bases at J; junction bases unmatched: 10. CDR3 amino acids: CASSRLGAGGNEQYF. The CDR3 DNA follows: TGTGCCAGCAGCCGCCTAGGAGCGGGAGGAAACGAGCAGTACTTC.

The chain carries TRBV12-1 and TRBJ2-1; the table names TRBD2, a call not compared with the DNA. TRBV12-1 is a pseudogene. There are 15 residues in the CDR3. The CDR3 DNA follows: TGTGCCAGGACCTGGCGGGAGATTTCGTACAATGAGCAGTTCTTC. Translation: CARTWREISYNEQFF.

This sequence joins TRBV11-2 and TRBJ1-6; D not resolved. Trimming removed 5 bases from V and 0 bases from J, with 14 bases in between. The CDR3 is 17 amino acids. Germline lookup yields CDR1 SGHAT and CDR2 FQNNGV. The CDR3 DNA sequence: TGTGCCAGCAGCAAGGACCTTCTGAGCTCCTATAATTCACCCCTCCACTTT. Translation: CASSKDLLSSYNSPLHF.

This clone was seen just once. This chain connects TRBV12-2 to TRBJ2-1; the tabulated D call, TRBD2, remains unverified against the DNA. TRBV12-2 is described as a pseudogene. CDR3 length equals 16 residues. The CDR3 DNA reads TGTGCAAGTCGCTTTTTTGCGGGAGGGGTCGGGAATGAGCAGTTCTTC. Translation: CASRFFAGGVGNEQFF.

The chain couples TRBV7-2 to TRBJ2-1; D is undetermined. This CDR3 region has 13 residues. Germline loops: CDR1 SGHTA, CDR2 FQGNSA. With 7 bases removed from V and 7 bases from J, the gap between germline ends came to 14 bases. CDR3 nucleotide sequence: TGTGCCAGCACCCGCTCGGCCGGGAATGAGCAGTTCTTC. This gives the protein CASTRSAGNEQFF.

V is TRBV6-4 and J is TRBJ1-2, with TRBD1 matching over 7 bases. Losses at the gene ends were 7 bases for V and 6 bases for J; bases not matched to a gene: 17. Germline V CDR1 and CDR2: MRHNA, SNTAGT. This CDR3 contains 16 residues. DNA for the CDR3: TGTGCCAGCACCGATGCCCCGGGACAGACAAAGGATGGCTACACCTTC. This sequence encodes CASTDAPGQTKDGYTF.

This clone was counted a few times. V and J are TRBV18 and TRBJ2-5; D is uncertain. The J call is in doubt because the DNA end fits TRBJ2-7 better. The CDR3 extends over 12 amino acids. Germline V gene lookup returns CDR1 KGHSH and CDR2 LQKENI. In nucleotides, the CDR3 is TGTGCCAGCTCACCCGACTCCTACGAGCAGTACTTC. Amino acid sequence: CASSPDSYEQYF.

To note about this clone: It may be a read error: a sequence one base away is much more abundant. The sample holds other DNA sequences that translate to the same CDR3. This sequence joins TRBV10-3 and TRBJ1-6; D is uncertain. The germline V gene encodes CDR1 ENHRY and CDR2 SYGVKD. This CDR3 spans 15 amino acids. Trimming removed 7 bases from V and 10 bases from J, with 20 bases in between. The CDR3 loop reads CAITRAPGSGSPLHF. CDR3 DNA: TGTGCCATCACCCGGGCACCAGGATCCGGCTCACCCCTCCACTTT.

This clone was counted once. This chain uses TRBV18 with TRBJ1-2; 9 nucleotides align to TRBD1. Germline values: CDR1 KGHSH, CDR2 LQKENI. V trimming: 1 base; J trimming: 4 bases; junction bases outside the gene matches: 10. The CDR3 spans 17 residues. CDR3 nucleotides: TGTGCCAGCTCACCACAGGGACAGGGTCCGGGAGGCTATGGCTACACCTTC. Protein: CASSPQGQGPGGYGYTF.

The chain is built from TRBV4-1 and TRBJ2-3; TRBD2 matches at 8 bases. Germline V lookup: CDR1 MGHRA, CDR2 YSYEKL. The CDR3 totals 14 residues. V shed 0 bases and J 11 bases; nucleotides not matched to a gene: 7. The CDR3 DNA reads TGCGCCAGCAGCCAAGATCACGGGACTAGTGAGCAGTATTTT. Translated, it gives CASSQDHGTSEQYF.

CDR3 nucleotides: TGTGCCAGCAGTGCCTCTACAGGGGTGGCCGGGGAGCTGTTTTTT. It codes for CASSASTGVAGELFF. The V and J genes are TRBV2 and TRBJ2-2; 7 bases map to TRBD1. The germline V gene encodes CDR1 SNHLY and CDR2 FYNNEI. There are 15 residues in the CDR3. V lost 4 bases to trimming and J lost 6 bases; unmatched junction nucleotides: 8.

The chain joins TRBV10-1 to TRBJ2-3; 10 positions agree with TRBD2. Germline trimming cut 6 bases from V and 8 bases from J; bases unmatched to any gene: 8. Germline CDR1 and CDR2: WNHNN and SYGVQD (reference sequence). The CDR3 totals 14 residues. CDR3 coding DNA: TGCGCCAGCAGGGATAGCGGGGGGACGGGTACGCAGTATTTT. Translating it yields CASRDSGGTGTQYF.

CDR3 protein: CASSDRLGYEQYF. The CDR3 DNA sequence: TGCGCCAGCAGTGATCGACTAGGCTACGAGCAGTACTTC. This chain joins TRBV10-1 and TRBJ2-7; a possible D gene is TRBD2 (6 bases). Trimming shortened V by 3 bases and J by 3 bases, and 9 bases separated the two germline ends. The germline CDR1 and CDR2 sequences are WNHNN and SYGVQD (reference sequence). The CDR3 is 13 residues long.

This chain uses TRBV5-8 with TRBJ2-7, with D unresolved. The CDR3 sequence is 14 residues long. From germline, CDR1 is SGHTS and CDR2 YDEGEE. The V end was cut by 1 base, the J end by 5 bases, with 13 bases between. The CDR3 spells CASSLYFLQNEQYF. CDR3 nucleotides: TGTGCCAGCAGCTTGTACTTCCTGCAGAACGAGCAGTACTTC. The whole variable domain, filled in from reference TRBV5-8 and TRBJ2-7, reads EAGVTQSPTHLIKTRGQQATLRCSPISGHTSVYWYQQALGLGLQFLLWYDEGEERNRGNFPPRFSGRQFPNYSSELNVNALELEDSALYLCASSLYFLQNEQYFGPGTRLTVT.

V gene TRBV9 combines with J gene TRBJ2-7, with no clear D. Between the trimmed V and J ends, which lost 0 bases and 0 bases, there was a span of 10 bases. Per the germline V gene, CDR1 is SGDLS and CDR2 is YYNGEE. CDR3 length: 15 residues. The CDR3 DNA follows: TGTGCCAGCAGCGTAGCTACCGTCGGCTCCTACGAGCAGTACTTC. Its protein product is CASSVATVGSYEQYF.

This chain connects TRBV5-4 to TRBJ1-1, with 7 bases identical to TRBD1. The germline gives CDR1 SGHNT, CDR2 YYREEE (reference sequence). V lost 0 bases and J lost 5; bases outside the gene matches: 7. This CDR3 has 15 amino acids. The CDR3, as DNA: TGTGCCAGCAGCTTGGGATTGGGACAGTCAACTGAAGCTTTCTTT. Residues: CASSLGLGQSTEAFF. Looking up the rest from reference TRBV5-4 and TRBJ1-1 gives the full variable domain: ETGVTQSPTHLIKTRGQQVTLRCSSQSGHNTVSWYQQALGQGPQFIFQYYREEENGRGNFPPRFSGLQFPNYSSELNVNALELDDSALYLCASSLGLGQSTEAFFGQGTRLTVV.

The chain links TRBV30 to TRBJ2-1; D is unresolved. The CDR3 is 11 residues long. Looked up from germline, CDR1 is GTSNPN and CDR2 is SVGIG (reference sequence). V was cut by 0 bases and J by 6 bases, with 3 bases left in between. The CDR3 reads CAWSVPNEQFF. DNA of the CDR3: TGTGCCTGGAGTGTCCCCAATGAGCAGTTCTTC.

The gene calls are TRBV4-3 and TRBJ2-1, with no clear D. The V end lost 0 bases, the J end lost 9 bases, and 15 bases lay between the germline ends. The CDR3 totals 15 residues. The V gene's germline CDR1 is LGHNA and CDR2 YSLEER. The CDR3 region has the DNA TGCGCCAGCAGCCAAGATTTCAGGTCCTGGGGTGAGCAGTTCTTC. Its translation: CASSQDFRSWGEQFF.

V is TRBV7-2 and J is TRBJ2-5; the match to TRBD2 covers 11 bases. The CDR3 is made up of 16 amino acids. V shed 5 bases and J 5 bases; nucleotides not matched to a gene: 10. Germline assignment: CDR1 SGHTA and CDR2 FQGNSA. CDR3 nucleotide sequence: TGTGCCAGCAGCCCAGGGTCTAGCGGGAGGACGGAGACCCAGTACTTC. The encoded protein is CASSPGSSGRTETQYF.

The rearrangement uses TRBV29-1 and TRBJ1-3, with D perhaps matching TRBD1 (5 bases). Per germline, CDR1 SQVTM and CDR2 ANQGSEA. This CDR3 is built from 14 residues. The germline V and J ends were trimmed by 4 bases and 0 bases, with 10 bases remaining between them. CDR3 sequence reads: CSVGWDHSGNTIYF. CDR3 in DNA: TGCAGCGTTGGATGGGACCACTCTGGAAACACCATATATTTT.

V and J are TRBV10-3 and TRBJ1-4, with TRBD1 as a possible D gene (5 bases). Trimming took off 8 bases at V and 7 bases at J, with 14 bases between the two ends. The CDR3 totals 13 residues. Germline V gene sequence: CDR1 ENHRY, CDR2 SYGVKD. CDR3 sequence (DNA): TGTGCCATCCGTGGGGGGGGTAGTGAAAAACTGTTTTTT. Its translation is CAIRGGGSEKLFF.

The rearrangement joins TRBV7-6 to TRBJ2-7; 7 bases line up with TRBD1. This CDR3 contains 12 residues. Germline V gene data show CDR1 as SGHVS and CDR2 as FNYEAQ. Germline trimming cut 5 bases from V and 5 bases from J; bases unmatched to any gene: 3. Here the CDR3 reads CASSPDRDEQYF. As DNA, the CDR3 is TGTGCCAGCAGCCCAGACAGGGACGAGCAGTACTTC. Based on the CDR3 plus reference TRBV7-6 and TRBJ2-7, the full variable domain is GAGVSQSPRYKVTKRGQDVALRCDPISGHVSLYWYRQALGQGPEFLTYFNYEAQQDKSGLPNDRFSAERPEGSISTLTIQRTEQRDSAMYRCASSPDRDEQYFGPGTRLTVT.